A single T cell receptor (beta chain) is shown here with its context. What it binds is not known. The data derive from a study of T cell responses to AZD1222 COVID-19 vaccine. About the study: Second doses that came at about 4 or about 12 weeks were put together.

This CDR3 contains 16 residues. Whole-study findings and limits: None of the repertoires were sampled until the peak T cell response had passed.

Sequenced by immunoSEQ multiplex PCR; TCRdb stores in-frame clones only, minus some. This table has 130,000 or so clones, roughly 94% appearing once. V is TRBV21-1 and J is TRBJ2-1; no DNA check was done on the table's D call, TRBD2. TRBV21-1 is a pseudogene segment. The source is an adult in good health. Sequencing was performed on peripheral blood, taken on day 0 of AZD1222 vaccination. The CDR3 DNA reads TGTGCCAGCAGCCCTCGTTCGGGGGAGGGGGACAATGAGCAGTTCTTC. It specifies CASSPRSGEGDNEQFF.